Listed here is a single T cell receptor (beta chain). As yet, its antigen is unknown. After constant-region reverse-primer amplification, full-length variable regions underwent semi-nested PCR with Nested Universal Primer A. TCRdb ran MiXCR on the 5' RACE reads and lists one entry per CDR3 protein. Among roughly 69,000 distinct CDR3 sequences, around a fifth were seen once, and the ten largest hold 2.9%. The study's findings and limits: Tumor memory CD4+ T cell TCR gene usage clustered with blood and lymph node memory CD4+ cells and lymph node naive CD4+ cells.

This CDR3 is 11 amino acids long. Trimming stripped 7 bases from V and 8 bases from J, with 11 bases between. CDR1 and CDR2 from the germline V gene are MDHEN and SYDVKM. Memory CD4+ cells were defined as CD4+CD45RO+CD25-. Sequenced sample: memory CD4+ T cells sorted from a lymph node. Described subset: memory CD4+ T cells, CD4+CD45RO+CD25-. This clonotype was sampled from a female donor with breast cancer. The rearrangement joins TRBV28 to TRBJ1-2, with D uncertain. CDR3 sequence: CASTDTFGYTF. As DNA, the CDR3 is TGTGCCAGCACCGACACCTTCGGCTACACCTTC.